What follows describes a single T cell receptor beta chain. The germline CDR1 and CDR2 sequences are SGHRS and YFSETQ. Trimming cost V 4 bases and J 4 bases, with 14 bases left between them. The CDR3 has 14 amino acids. These data come from a study of blood T cell repertoires in COVID-19. Study context: Sites across the United States, Italy and Spain contributed samples from acute and convalescent COVID-19. PBMCs, B-cell-depleted T cells, or T cells provided the cDNA or gDNA that made up the material.

Authors' processing steps: Estimates of nucleated cell counts were drawn from the amplification of reference gene primers. Generated by immunoSEQ multiplex PCR, the TCRdb table keeps only in-frame clones and is missing some. The D gene and trimming were derived from the DNA, and the V and J assignments and clone size from that table. The table includes 130,000 to 150,000 clones, around 84% detected once. The sequence was obtained from a man aged 60 to 75 with active or convalescent COVID-19. The sequencing input was peripheral blood. The chain employs TRBV5-1 and TRBJ2-5, with D unclear. CDR3 in DNA: TGCGCCAGCAGCCCCCTACAACGAGGAGAGACCCAGTACTTC. Amino acid sequence: CASSPLQRGETQYF.